This T cell receptor (beta chain) is from a study of T-cell memory formation after mild COVID-19. Study-level information: Across donors, TCR clusters were largely donor specific.

This clonotype occurred many times. What it recognizes is unknown. The CDR3 sequence is 18 residues long. The V end was cut by 0 bases, the J end by 0 bases, with 14 bases between. Germline V gene sequence: CDR1 KGHDR, CDR2 SFDVKD. TCRdb analysed the 5' RACE reads with MiXCR anew, one entry per CDR3 protein. The table records 30,000 to 50,000 distinct CDR3 sequences, 6% to 6.5% of them present only once. Study-wide points: The study found balanced CD4/CD8 in clones contracting day 15 to 85 and a CD4+ lean in later expanders. Contracting CD4+ clones lay largely in CM and EM, with CD8+ ones residing in EMRA.

The chain has TRBV24-1 and TRBJ2-4; D may be TRBD1 or TRBD2 (5 bases each). The sequence was collected from an adult who had mild COVID-19 (a few samples of this study predate the infection). Cell type and time point are not known. What was sequenced was PBMCs or a T cell subset sorted from them (not recorded which). The CDR3 nucleotides read TGTGCCACCAGTGATTTGCTGAGTACAGGACTAGCCAAAAACATTCAGTACTTC. As protein: CATSDLLSTGLAKNIQYF.